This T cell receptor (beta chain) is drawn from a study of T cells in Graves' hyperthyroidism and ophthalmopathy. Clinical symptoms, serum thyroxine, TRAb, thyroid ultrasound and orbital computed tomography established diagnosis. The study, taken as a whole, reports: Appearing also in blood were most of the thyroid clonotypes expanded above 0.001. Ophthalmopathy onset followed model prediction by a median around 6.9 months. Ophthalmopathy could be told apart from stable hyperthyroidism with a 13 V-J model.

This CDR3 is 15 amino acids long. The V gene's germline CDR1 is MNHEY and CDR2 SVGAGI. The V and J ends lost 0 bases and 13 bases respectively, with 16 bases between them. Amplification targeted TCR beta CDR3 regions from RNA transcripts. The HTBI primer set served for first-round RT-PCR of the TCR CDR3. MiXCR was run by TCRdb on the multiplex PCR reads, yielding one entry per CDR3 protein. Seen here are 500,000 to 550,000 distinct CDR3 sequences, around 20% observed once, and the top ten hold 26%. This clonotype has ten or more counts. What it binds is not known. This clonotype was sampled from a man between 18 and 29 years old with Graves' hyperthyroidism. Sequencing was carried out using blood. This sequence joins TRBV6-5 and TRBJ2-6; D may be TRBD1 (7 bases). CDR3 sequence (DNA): TGTGCCAGCAGTTACTCGACCAGGGGGGCCAGGGTCCTGACTTTC. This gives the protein CASSYSTRGARVLTF.